The 14 T cell receptor beta chains given below trace back to one sample, sequenced in a study of blood T cells in healthy people across ages. For the second PCR, which ran for about 6 to 12 cycles, a sample-barcoded 5' primer and a J-beta primer mix were used. One entry per CDR3 protein results from TCRdb running MiXCR on the 5' RACE reads. The data show about 1 million distinct CDR3 sequences, 40% to 50% seen once. The specimen was blood. The receptors shown here come from a woman aged 55-70 years in good health.

The chain links TRBV24-1 to TRBJ2-3; 7 bases map to TRBD1. Germline trimming cut 6 bases from V and 0 bases from J; bases unmatched to any gene: 2. The CDR3 has 14 amino acids. Germline values: CDR1 KGHDR, CDR2 SFDVKD. The CDR3 is CATSLQGSTDTQYF. CDR3 DNA sequence: TGTGCCACCAGTCTACAGGGGAGCACAGATACGCAGTATTTT.

The gene calls are TRBV20-1 and TRBJ2-3, with D unresolved. Germline-derived CDR1 and CDR2 are DFQATT and SNEGSKA (reference sequence). This CDR3 has 13 amino acids. Trimming shortened V by 3 bases and J by 9 bases, and 16 bases separated the two germline ends. The CDR3 DNA follows: TGCAGTGCTAGCCCCCAGGCTCGACCAACGCAGTATTTT. Its translation: CSASPQARPTQYF.

This clonotype has just a few counts. The chain carries TRBV3-1 and TRBJ1-4, with D perhaps TRBD1 (5 bases). The germline CDR1 and CDR2 sequences are LGHDT and YNNKEL (reference sequence). V lost 0 bases to trimming and J lost 3 bases, with 11 bases between them. The CDR3 has 16 residues. The CDR3: CASSQDGARANEKLFF. The CDR3 region has the DNA TGTGCCAGCAGCCAAGATGGAGCCAGGGCTAATGAAAAACTGTTTTTT. Full variable domain (missing parts from reference TRBV3-1 and TRBJ1-4): DTAVSQTPKYLVTQMGNDKSIKCEQNLGHDTMYWYKQDSKKFLKIMFSYNNKELIINETVPNRFSPKSPDKAHLNLHINSLELGDSAVYFCASSQDGARANEKLFFGSGTQLSVL.

This clonotype has just a few counts. This chain connects TRBV20-1 to TRBJ2-1; D tentatively reads TRBD1 or TRBD2 (6 bases each). Trimming left V 3 bases short and J 0 bases short, with 12 bases between. This CDR3 region has 15 residues. CDR1 DFQATT and CDR2 SNEGSKA come from the germline V gene (reference sequence). CDR3 loop: CSASAGHSSYNEQFF. The CDR3 DNA is TGCAGTGCTAGCGCGGGACACAGCTCCTACAATGAGCAGTTCTTC.

This clonotype appeared many times. The chain recombines TRBV6-4 with TRBJ2-1, with D possibly matching TRBD1 (6 bases). The germline V gene has CDR1 MRHNA and CDR2 SNTAGT. Between the trimmed V and J ends, which lost 0 bases and 2 bases, there was a span of 8 bases. There are 15 residues in the CDR3. Here the CDR3 reads CASSDSGGAYNEQFF. CDR3 DNA sequence: TGTGCCAGCAGTGACTCAGGGGGTGCCTACAATGAGCAGTTCTTC.

The gene calls are TRBV7-9 and TRBJ1-4; the D is unclear. Per germline, CDR1 SEHNR and CDR2 FQNEAQ (reference sequence). This CDR3 comprises 16 residues. Trimming cost V 5 bases and J 3 bases, with 16 bases left between them. The CDR3 bases are TGTGCCAGCAGCCCTCCGGGTGGTGTCTCTAATGAAAAACTGTTTTTT. It yields the protein CASSPPGGVSNEKLFF. The variable domain in full, completed from reference TRBV7-9 and TRBJ1-4, reads DTGVSQNPRHKITKRGQNVTFRCDPISEHNRLYWYRQTLGQGPEFLTYFQNEAQLEKSRLLSDRFSAERPKGSFSTLEIQRTEQGDSAMYLCASSPPGGVSNEKLFFGSGTQLSVL.

J is TRBJ1-4 and V is TRBV6-5, with 11 bases that match TRBD1. Germline CDR1 is MNHEY and CDR2 is SVGAGI. The CDR3 loop spans 16 amino acids. V was clipped by 4 bases and J by 10 bases; unmatched bases: 11. CDR3 DNA sequence: TGTGCCAGCAGTTGGGACAGGGGGTTAATGCATGGAAAACTGTTTTTT. This translates into CASSWDRGLMHGKLFF.

The gene calls are TRBV19 and TRBJ2-1, with 8 positions matching TRBD2. The V and J ends lost 8 bases and 0 bases, in that order; junction bases with no gene match: 3. The CDR3 spans 14 residues. Per the germline V gene, CDR1 is LNHDA and CDR2 is SQIVND (reference sequence). CDR3 sequence: CASQRESSYNEQFF. CDR3 nucleotides: TGTGCCAGTCAGCGGGAGAGCTCCTACAATGAGCAGTTCTTC.

The J gene is TRBJ1-1, the V gene TRBV29-1; D not certain. The V and J ends lost 4 bases and 1 base respectively, with 13 bases between them. The CDR3 has 14 residues. Germline-derived CDR1 and CDR2 are SQVTM and ANQGSEA. The CDR3 sequence: CSVVGLGGNTEAFF. For the CDR3, the DNA is TGCAGCGTTGTAGGGCTGGGAGGGAACACTGAAGCTTTCTTT. Variable domain in full (rest from reference TRBV29-1 and TRBJ1-1): SAVISQKPSRDICQRGTSLTIQCQVDSQVTMMFWYRQQPGQSLTLIATANQGSEATYESGFVIDKFPISRPNLTFSTLTVSNMSPEDSSIYLCSVVGLGGNTEAFFGQGTRLTVV.

The rearrangement links TRBV2 to TRBJ2-7; 8 bases are shared with TRBD1. The CDR3 totals 14 residues. Trimming removed 0 bases from V and 5 bases from J; junction bases left unmatched: 3. The germline CDR1 and CDR2 sequences are SNHLY and FYNNEI. The CDR3 sequence is CASSEARQGNEQYF. In DNA, the CDR3 is TGTGCCAGCAGTGAAGCGCGACAGGGGAACGAGCAGTACTTC.

Details on this clonotype: One end of the junction fails to match germline, which may point to a read error. The chain uses TRBV7-8 and TRBJ2-7, with D possibly matching TRBD1 (5 bases). The CDR3 length is 17 residues. Germline-derived CDR1 and CDR2 are SGHVS and FQNEAQ. The CDR3 DNA reads as TGTGCCAGCAACTTAAAGGGTGGGCAGGGTGGACGGTACGAGCAGTACTTC. This gives the protein CASNLKGGQGGRYEQYF.

This chain links TRBV7-3 with TRBJ2-3, with a possible D match to TRBD2 (6 bases). Germline CDR1 reads SGHTA; CDR2 reads FQGTGA. Trimming pared 5 bases from V and 0 bases from J, leaving 9 bases between. This CDR3 spans 14 amino acids. CDR3 in amino acids: CASSLATSTDTQYF. The CDR3 region has the DNA TGTGCCAGCAGCCTAGCGACTAGCACAGATACGCAGTATTTT.

The chain is built from TRBV29-1 and TRBJ2-7, with D possibly TRBD2 on 5 matching bases. Germline lookup yields CDR1 SQVTM and CDR2 ANQGSEA. CDR3 size: 13 residues. V dropped 1 base and J dropped 3 bases, with 10 bases sitting between them. In DNA, the CDR3 is TGCAGCGTTGAAGGGTGGGGAGACTACGAGCAGTACTTC. This gives the protein CSVEGWGDYEQYF.

The chain uses TRBV4-1 and TRBJ2-4, with D tentatively TRBD1 or TRBD2 (6 bases each). V was trimmed by 1 base and J by 2 bases, leaving 18 bases between them. This CDR3 spans 18 amino acids. CDR1 MGHRA and CDR2 YSYEKL come from the germline V gene. The chain's CDR3 is CASSQGRQGTQTKNIQYF. Here the CDR3 DNA reads TGCGCCAGCAGCCAAGGAAGGCAGGGGACTCAGACCAAAAACATTCAGTACTTC.